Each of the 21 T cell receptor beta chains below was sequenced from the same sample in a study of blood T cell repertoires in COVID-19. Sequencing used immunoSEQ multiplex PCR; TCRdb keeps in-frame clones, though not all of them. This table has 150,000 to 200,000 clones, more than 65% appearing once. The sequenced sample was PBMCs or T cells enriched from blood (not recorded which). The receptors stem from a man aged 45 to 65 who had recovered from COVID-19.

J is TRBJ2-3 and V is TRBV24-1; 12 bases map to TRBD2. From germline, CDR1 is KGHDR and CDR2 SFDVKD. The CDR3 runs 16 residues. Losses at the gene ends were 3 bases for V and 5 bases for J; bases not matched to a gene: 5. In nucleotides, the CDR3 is TGTGCCACCAGTGATCCTACTAGCGGGGGGAGAGATACGCAGTATTTT. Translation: CATSDPTSGGRDTQYF.

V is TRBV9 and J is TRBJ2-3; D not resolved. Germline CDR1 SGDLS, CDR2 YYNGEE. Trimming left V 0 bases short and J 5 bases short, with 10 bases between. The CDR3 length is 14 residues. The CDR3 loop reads CASSVGAEVDTQYF. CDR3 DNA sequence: TGTGCCAGCAGCGTAGGAGCCGAGGTAGATACGCAGTATTTT.

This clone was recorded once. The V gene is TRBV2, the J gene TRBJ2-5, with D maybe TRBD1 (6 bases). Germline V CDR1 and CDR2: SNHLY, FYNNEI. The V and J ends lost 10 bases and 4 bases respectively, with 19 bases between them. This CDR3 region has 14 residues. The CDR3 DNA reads TGTGCCATACACGGGACACACGGTAGAGAGACCCAGTACTTC. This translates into CAIHGTHGRETQYF.

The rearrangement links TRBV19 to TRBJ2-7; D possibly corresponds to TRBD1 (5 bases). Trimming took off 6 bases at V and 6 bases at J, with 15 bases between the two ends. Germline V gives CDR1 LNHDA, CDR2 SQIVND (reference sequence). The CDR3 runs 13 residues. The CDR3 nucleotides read TGTGCCAGTAGATTGGGGCAGCTAGGCGAGCAGTACTTC. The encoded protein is CASRLGQLGEQYF.

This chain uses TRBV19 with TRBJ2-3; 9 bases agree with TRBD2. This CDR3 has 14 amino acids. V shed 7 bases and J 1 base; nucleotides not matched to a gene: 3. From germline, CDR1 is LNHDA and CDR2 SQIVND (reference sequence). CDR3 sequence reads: CASTREGRTDTQYF. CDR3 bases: TGTGCCAGTACGCGGGAGGGACGCACAGATACGCAGTATTTT.

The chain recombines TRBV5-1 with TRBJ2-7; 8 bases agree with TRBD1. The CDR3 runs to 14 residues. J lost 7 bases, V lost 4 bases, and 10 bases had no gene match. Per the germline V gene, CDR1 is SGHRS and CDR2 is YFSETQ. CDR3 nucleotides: TGCGCCAGCAGCAACACCCAGGGGGCGGATGAGCAGTACTTC. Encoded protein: CASSNTQGADEQYF.

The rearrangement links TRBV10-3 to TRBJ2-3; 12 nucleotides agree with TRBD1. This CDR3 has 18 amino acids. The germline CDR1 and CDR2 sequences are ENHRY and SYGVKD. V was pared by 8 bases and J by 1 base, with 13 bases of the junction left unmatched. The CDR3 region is CAIAPGQGAHNGTDTQYF. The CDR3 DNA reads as TGTGCCATCGCCCCGGGACAGGGGGCCCACAATGGCACAGATACGCAGTATTTT.

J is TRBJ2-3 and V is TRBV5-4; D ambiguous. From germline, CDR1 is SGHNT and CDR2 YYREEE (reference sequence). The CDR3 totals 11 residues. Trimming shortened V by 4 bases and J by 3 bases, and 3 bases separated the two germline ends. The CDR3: CASSRTDTQYF. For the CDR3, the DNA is TGTGCCAGCAGCCGTACAGATACGCAGTATTTT.

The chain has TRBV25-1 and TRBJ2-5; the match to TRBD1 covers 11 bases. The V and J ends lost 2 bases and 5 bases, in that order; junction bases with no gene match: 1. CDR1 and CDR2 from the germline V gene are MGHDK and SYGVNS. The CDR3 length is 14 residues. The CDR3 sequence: CASSEGQGAETQYF. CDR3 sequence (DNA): TGTGCCAGCAGTGAAGGACAGGGGGCTGAGACCCAGTACTTC.

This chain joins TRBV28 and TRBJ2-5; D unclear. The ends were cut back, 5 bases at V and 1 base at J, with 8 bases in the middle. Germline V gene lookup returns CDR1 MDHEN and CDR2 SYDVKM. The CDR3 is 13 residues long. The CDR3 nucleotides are TGTGCCAGCAGTCTCCCGGTCCAAGAGACCCAGTACTTC. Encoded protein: CASSLPVQETQYF.

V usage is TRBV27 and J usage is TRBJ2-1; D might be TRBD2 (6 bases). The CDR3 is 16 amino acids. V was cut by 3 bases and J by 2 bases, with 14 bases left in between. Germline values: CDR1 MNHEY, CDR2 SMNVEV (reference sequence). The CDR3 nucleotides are TGTGCCAGCAGTTTTCTCCTAGCGACCGCCTACAATGAGCAGTTCTTC. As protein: CASSFLLATAYNEQFF.

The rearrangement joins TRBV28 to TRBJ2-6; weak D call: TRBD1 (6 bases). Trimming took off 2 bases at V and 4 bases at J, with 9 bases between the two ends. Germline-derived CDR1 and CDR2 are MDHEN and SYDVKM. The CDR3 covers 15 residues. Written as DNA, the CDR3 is TGTGCCAGCAGTTTAGGGACAACGGGGGCCAACGTCCTGACTTTC. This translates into CASSLGTTGANVLTF.

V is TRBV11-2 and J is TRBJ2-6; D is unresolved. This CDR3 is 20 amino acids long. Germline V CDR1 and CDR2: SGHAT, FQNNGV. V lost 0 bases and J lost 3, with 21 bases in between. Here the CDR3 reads CASSLDPNYLISGGANVLTF. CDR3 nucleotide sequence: TGTGCCAGCAGCTTAGACCCGAACTACTTAATTTCGGGTGGGGCCAACGTCCTGACTTTC.

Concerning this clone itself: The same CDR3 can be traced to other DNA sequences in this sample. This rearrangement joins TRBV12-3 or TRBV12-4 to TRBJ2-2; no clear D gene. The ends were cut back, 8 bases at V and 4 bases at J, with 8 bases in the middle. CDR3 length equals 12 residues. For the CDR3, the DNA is TGTGCCAGCTCTCTATTCACCGGGGAGCTGTTTTTT. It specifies CASSLFTGELFF.

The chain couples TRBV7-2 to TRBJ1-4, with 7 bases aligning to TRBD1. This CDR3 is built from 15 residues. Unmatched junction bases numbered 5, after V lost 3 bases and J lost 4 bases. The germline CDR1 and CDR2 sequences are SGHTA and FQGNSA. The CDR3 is CASSLYRGLNEKLFF. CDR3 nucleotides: TGTGCCAGCAGCTTGTACAGGGGCCTTAATGAAAAACTGTTTTTT.

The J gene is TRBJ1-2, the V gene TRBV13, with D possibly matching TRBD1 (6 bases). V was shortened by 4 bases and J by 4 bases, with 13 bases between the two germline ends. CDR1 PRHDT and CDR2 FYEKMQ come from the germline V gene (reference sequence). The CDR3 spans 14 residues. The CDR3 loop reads CASSSPSDSYGYTF. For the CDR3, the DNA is TGTGCCAGCAGCTCCCCCTCGGACAGCTATGGCTACACCTTC. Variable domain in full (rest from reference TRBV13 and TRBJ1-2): AAGVIQSPRHLIKEKRETATLKCYPIPRHDTVYWYQQGPGQDPQFLISFYEKMQSDKGSIPDRFSAQQFSDYHSELNMSSLELGDSALYFCASSSPSDSYGYTFGSGTRLTVV.

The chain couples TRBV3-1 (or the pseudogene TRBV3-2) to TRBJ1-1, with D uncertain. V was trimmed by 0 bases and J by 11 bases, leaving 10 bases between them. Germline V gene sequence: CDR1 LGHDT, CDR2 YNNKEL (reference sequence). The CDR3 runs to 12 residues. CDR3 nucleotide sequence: TGTGCCAGCAGCCAAGAAGCGATCGGGGCTTTCTTT. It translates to CASSQEAIGAFF.

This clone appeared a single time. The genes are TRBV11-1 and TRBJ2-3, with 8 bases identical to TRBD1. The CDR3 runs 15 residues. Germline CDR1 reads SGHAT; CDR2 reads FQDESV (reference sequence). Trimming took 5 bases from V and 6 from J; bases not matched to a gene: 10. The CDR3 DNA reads TGTGCCAGCAGCATAAACGGCAGGGGGCCCGATACGCAGTATTTT. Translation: CASSINGRGPDTQYF.

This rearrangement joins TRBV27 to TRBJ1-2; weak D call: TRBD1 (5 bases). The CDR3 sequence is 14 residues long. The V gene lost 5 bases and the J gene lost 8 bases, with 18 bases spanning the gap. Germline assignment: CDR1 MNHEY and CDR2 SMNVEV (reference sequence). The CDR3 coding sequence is TGTGCCAGCAGTCCAAGGCAGGGAAGGCTCGGCTACACCTTC. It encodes CASSPRQGRLGYTF.

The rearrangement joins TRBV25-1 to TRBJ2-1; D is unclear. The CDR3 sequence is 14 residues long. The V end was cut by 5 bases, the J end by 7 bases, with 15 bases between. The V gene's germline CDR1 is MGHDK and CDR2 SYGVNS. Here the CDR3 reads CASSRPGLINEQFF. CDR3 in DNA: TGTGCCAGCAGTCGTCCTGGGCTGATTAATGAGCAGTTCTTC.

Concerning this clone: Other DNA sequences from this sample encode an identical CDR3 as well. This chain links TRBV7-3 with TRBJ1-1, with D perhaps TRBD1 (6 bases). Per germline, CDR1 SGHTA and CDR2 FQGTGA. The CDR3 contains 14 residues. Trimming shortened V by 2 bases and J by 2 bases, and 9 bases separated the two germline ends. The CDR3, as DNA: TGTGCCAGCAGCTTAGACAGGTTAAACACTGAAGCTTTCTTT. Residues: CASSLDRLNTEAFF. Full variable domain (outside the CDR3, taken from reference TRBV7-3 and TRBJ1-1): GAGVSQTPSNKVTEKGKYVELRCDPISGHTALYWYRQSLGQGPEFLIYFQGTGAADDSGLPNDRFFAVRPEGSVSTLKIQRTERGDSAVYLCASSLDRLNTEAFFGQGTRLTVV.